This T cell receptor beta chain was identified during a study of blood T cell repertoires in COVID-19. Repertoires were generated with immunoSEQ multiplex PCR, while TCRdb's copy carries only in-frame clones and drops some. The sample shows about 200,000 clones, 86% of them seen only once. The germline CDR1 and CDR2 sequences are SGHDT and YYEEEE. V gave up 0 bases and J gave up 3 bases, with 18 bases separating them. The CDR3 sequence is 17 residues long. The chain couples TRBV5-6 to TRBJ1-1; tentative D call: TRBD1 (6 bases). Sequenced material: PBMCs or T cells enriched from blood (not recorded which). The source of this sequence is a man aged 35-49 years with acute COVID-19. The CDR3 DNA sequence: TGTGCCAGCAGCTTGGGGACAGCTTACGGATGGGACACTGAAGCTTTCTTT. Translated: CASSLGTAYGWDTEAFF.